Listed below are T cell receptor beta chains from one sample, sequenced in a study of cytomegalovirus exposure and HLA in healthy donors. Method: immunoSEQ multiplex PCR; TCRdb's copy keeps in-frame clones and lacks some. The sample has some 200,000 clones, less than 80% seen once. The sequencing input was PBMCs. All receptors derive from a man aged 35 to 55 in good health and CMV-seronegative. CDR3s include the opening cysteine and the closing phenylalanine or tryptophan. Fields, in order: CDR3 DNA, CDR3 protein, V gene, clone size, J gene, D gene. The D gene is left open where the match is weak. Not every row has a clone size; where given, it reads once, few, many or a size class.

TGTGCCAGCAGCCGCAGCGGGAGGGCCTCTAATGAGCAGTTCTTC | CASSRSGRASNEQFF | TRBV6-9 | few | TRBJ2-1 | TRBD2
TGTGCCAGCAGCTTGGACGGACTAGTATCAGATACGCAGTATTTT | CASSLDGLVSDTQYF | TRBV5-4 | . | TRBJ2-3 | TRBD2
TGTGCCAGCAGCTTCCTTGCGGGAGGCCGCGGCACAGATACGCAGTATTTT | CASSFLAGGRGTDTQYF | TRBV11-2 | few | TRBJ2-3 | TRBD2
TGTGCCAGCAGTGAACACAGGGAAGATACGCAGTATTTT | CASSEHREDTQYF | TRBV6-1 | once | TRBJ2-3 | .
TGTGCCAGCAGCGCCACGGGACAGGGGTCCTATGGCTACACCTTC | CASSATGQGSYGYTF | TRBV7-8 | . | TRBJ1-2 | TRBD1
TGCGCCAGCAGCCACGCGGGAGAGGGTTACGAGCAGTACTTC | CASSHAGEGYEQYF | TRBV4-3 | few | TRBJ2-7 | TRBD2
TGTGCCAGCAGTTACTCGATGGGGAGAGGGAGCACTGAAGCTTTCTTT | CASSYSMGRGSTEAFF | TRBV6-5 | few | TRBJ1-1 | .
TGTGCCAGCAGTGAACGCGACAGGGTGACTCAGCCCCAGCATTTT | CASSERDRVTQPQHF | TRBV2 | . | TRBJ1-5 | TRBD1
TGTGCCAGCAGCTTACCGCGGCGGGAGGGGGAGGAGACCCAGTACTTC | CASSLPRREGEETQYF | TRBV11-1 | . | TRBJ2-5 | TRBD2
TGTGCCAGCAGTTTGTTCGGAGCGAACACCGGGGAGCTGTTTTTT | CASSLFGANTGELFF | TRBV6-5 | . | TRBJ2-2 | .
TGTGCCAGCAGTGGCAGGTTCACAGATACGCAGTATTTT | CASSGRFTDTQYF | TRBV2 | . | TRBJ2-3 | .
TGTGCCTGGAGCCGCCGGGACACCCTCTCCTATAATTCACCCCTCCACTTT | CAWSRRDTLSYNSPLHF | TRBV30 | . | TRBJ1-6 | .
TGCGCCAGCAGGCTCACTGCGGCTTCGGCCGGGGAGCTGTTTTTT | CASRLTAASAGELFF | TRBV5-1 | . | TRBJ2-2 | .
TGTGCCAGCAGCTTGAGACTAGCGGGAGACAATGAGCAGTTCTTC | CASSLRLAGDNEQFF | TRBV5-4 | . | TRBJ2-1 | TRBD2
TGTGCCAGCAGCTTAGTAGGGACTAGCGGGAGGGGGCCCACCGGGGAGCTGTTTTTT | CASSLVGTSGRGPTGELFF | TRBV7-8 | once | TRBJ2-2 | TRBD2
TGTGCCAGCAGCGTCCGAGGACAGCGGGGCTACGAGCAGTACTTC | CASSVRGQRGYEQYF | TRBV7-9 | few | TRBJ2-7 | .
TGTGCCAGCAGTTTATACCGGGACAGGGTCAATCAGCCCCAGCATTTT | CASSLYRDRVNQPQHF | TRBV28 | . | TRBJ1-5 | TRBD1
TGTGCCAGCAGTGTGCAGATTGGGGAGCTGTTTTTT | CASSVQIGELFF | TRBV2 | . | TRBJ2-2 | .
TGCAGCGTTGAAGACCTCGGACAGGGACTCTATGGCTACACCTTC | CSVEDLGQGLYGYTF | TRBV29-1 | . | TRBJ1-2 | TRBD1
TGTGCCACCGGTCGAAGGGCCAACGTCCTGACTTTC | CATGRRANVLTF | TRBV5-6 | . | TRBJ2-6 | .
TGTGCCAGCAGTTCACCTTTAACGCGGGAGGGCCCCGAGCAGTACTTC | CASSSPLTREGPEQYF | TRBV27 | few | TRBJ2-7 | TRBD2
TGTGCCAGTAGCCCCCGGGACAGCTCCTACGAGCAGTACTTC | CASSPRDSSYEQYF | TRBV19 | . | TRBJ2-7 | TRBD1
TGCGCCAGCAGCCAGGAACTGGTGATGACAGGGAGAGCCTACGAGCAGTACTTC | CASSQELVMTGRAYEQYF | TRBV4-1 | few | TRBJ2-7 | TRBD1
TGTGCCAGCAGCTCGGAGACAGTTAGGGCAGAGACCCAGTACTTC | CASSSETVRAETQYF | TRBV7-3 | . | TRBJ2-5 | .
TGTGCCAGCAGTCCGGGACTTCGTCAAGAGACCCAGTACTTC | CASSPGLRQETQYF | TRBV28 | . | TRBJ2-5 | .
TGTGCCAGTAGTATAGGGGTTAGCGGGCTTGATGAGCAGTTCTTC | CASSIGVSGLDEQFF | TRBV19 | few | TRBJ2-1 | TRBD2
TGTGCCAGCAGCTTATTTGTAGGCACAGATACGCAGTATTTT | CASSLFVGTDTQYF | TRBV7-2 | . | TRBJ2-3 | .
TGTGCCACCAGCTTCAACAGGGATTCACCCCTCCACTTT | CATSFNRDSPLHF | TRBV15 | . | TRBJ1-6 | .
TGTGCCAGTAGTTCATCAGTGGAGACCCAGTACTTC | CASSSSVETQYF | TRBV19 | . | TRBJ2-5 | .
TGTGCCTGGATCGCGACAGGGAAGGGCGAGCAGTACTTC | CAWIATGKGEQYF | TRBV30 | . | TRBJ2-7 | TRBD1
TGTGCCAGCAGCTTAAGGGGAACCTACGAGCAGTACTTC | CASSLRGTYEQYF | TRBV11-2 | . | TRBJ2-7 | .
TGTGCCAGCAGCCAGGAGGATATCGGGGAGCTGTTTTTT | CASSQEDIGELFF | TRBV4-2 | . | TRBJ2-2 | .
TGTGCCTGGACCCCTCGGGGGGCGCAGGACTATGGCTACACCTTC | CAWTPRGAQDYGYTF | TRBV30 | . | TRBJ1-2 | .
TGCGCCAGCAGCTTGGCAGTTCTCGAGGGGACAGGGGAGCAGTTCTTC | CASSLAVLEGTGEQFF | TRBV5-1 | . | TRBJ2-1 | TRBD1
TGTGCCAGCAGCTCCGCCTACGAGCAGTACTTC | CASSSAYEQYF | TRBV7-2 | . | TRBJ2-7 | .
TGTGCCAGCAGTTTTAAAGGACAGGGAAATAATTCACCCCTCCACTTT | CASSFKGQGNNSPLHF | TRBV27 | . | TRBJ1-6 | TRBD1
TGTGCCAGTAGTATTACGAGCGACCGCTCCTACGAGCAGTACTTC | CASSITSDRSYEQYF | TRBV19 | . | TRBJ2-7 | .
TGTGCCAGCAGTGTCAGGGTCCCGACAGATACGCAGTATTTT | CASSVRVPTDTQYF | TRBV2 | . | TRBJ2-3 | .
TGTGCCAGCAGTGAAGGAGAGAACGGGGTTGTCTACAATGAGCAGTTCTTC | CASSEGENGVVYNEQFF | TRBV2 | . | TRBJ2-1 | .
TGTGCCAGCAGCTTATCGGGTGTGTCGGGCAATGAGCAGTTCTTC | CASSLSGVSGNEQFF | TRBV11-2 | . | TRBJ2-1 | .
TGTGCCAGCAGCGTAAGAAGTCTAGCGGCGTACAATGAGCAGTTCTTC | CASSVRSLAAYNEQFF | TRBV9 | . | TRBJ2-1 | TRBD2
TGTGCCAGCAGCCATAGAGGAGGCGGGGGGTTATCCTACAATGAGCAGTTCTTC | CASSHRGGGGLSYNEQFF | TRBV7-2 | . | TRBJ2-1 | TRBD2
TGTGCCAGCAGTTTACAGGGTTGGGAAGAGACCCAGTACTTC | CASSLQGWEETQYF | TRBV28 | . | TRBJ2-5 | .
TGCGCCAGCAGCCAGTCCCGGGACTCTTACAATGAGCAGTTCTTC | CASSQSRDSYNEQFF | TRBV4-1 | few | TRBJ2-1 | .
TGTGCCACCAGCCGGCGGACTAGCCTGGATACGCAGTATTTT | CATSRRTSLDTQYF | TRBV15 | . | TRBJ2-3 | TRBD2
TGTGCCAGCAGCCAAGAAGTAGCGGGAGGCACCGGGGAGCTGTTTTTT | CASSQEVAGGTGELFF | TRBV4-2 | few | TRBJ2-2 | TRBD2
TGCGCCAGCAGCTTGGCCGGAGGCAAGTCCTACGAGCAGTACTTC | CASSLAGGKSYEQYF | TRBV5-1 | . | TRBJ2-7 | .
TGCAGCGTTGCGCGCTCGACAGGGGAGGGGAACATTCAGTACTTC | CSVARSTGEGNIQYF | TRBV29-1 | . | TRBJ2-4 | .
TGTGCCAGTACCAGAGGACAGGAAAGAGGAGAGACCCAGTACTTC | CASTRGQERGETQYF | TRBV19 | . | TRBJ2-5 | TRBD1
TGTGCCTGGAGGCAGGGCAACGAGCAGTTCTTC | CAWRQGNEQFF | TRBV30 | . | TRBJ2-1 | .
TGTGCCAGCAGTTACTCCCGGGACAATGAGCAGTTCTTC | CASSYSRDNEQFF | TRBV6-5 | . | TRBJ2-1 | .
TGTGCCAGCAGCGTTAGCGGGGGGCCTAGCACAGATACGCAGTATTTT | CASSVSGGPSTDTQYF | TRBV11-2 | . | TRBJ2-3 | TRBD2
TGTGCCAGCATAAGTCTCCAGGGTCTAGGTCAGCCCCAGCATTTT | CASISLQGLGQPQHF | TRBV28 | . | TRBJ1-5 | .
TGTGCCAGCAGCTTCGGGGGAGCCTATAATTCACCCCTCCACTTT | CASSFGGAYNSPLHF | TRBV9 | . | TRBJ1-6 | .
TGTGCCAGCAGTTTATTGGGACAGTCTAATGAAAAACTGTTTTTT | CASSLLGQSNEKLFF | TRBV27 | . | TRBJ1-4 | TRBD1
TGTGCCAGCAGCTTCGGGAAGGATCAGCCCCAGCATTTT | CASSFGKDQPQHF | TRBV11-2 | once | TRBJ1-5 | .
TGTGCCAGCAGCCAAGAGGAGAGCGGCTCCTACGAGCAGTACTTC | CASSQEESGSYEQYF | TRBV4-2 | . | TRBJ2-7 | .
TGTGCCAGCTCATCGACCGGGACTGGGGAGACCCAGTACTTC | CASSSTGTGETQYF | TRBV18 | few | TRBJ2-5 | .
TGCAGTGTAACTCAATGGGGCAACTACACCTTC | CSVTQWGNYTF | TRBV20-1 | few | TRBJ1-2 | .